What follows are 31 T cell receptor beta chains derived from one specimen sequenced in a study of shared clonotypes between healthy human individuals. Data came from immunoSEQ multiplex PCR; TCRdb stores just in-frame clones and leaves some out. The sample includes hundreds of thousands of clones, around four fifths of them seen just once. The specimen was memory CD4+ T cells sorted from blood. The subset here: CD45RA-negative fraction. The receptors here all came from a man younger than 40 in good health.

V gene TRBV5-1 combines with J gene TRBJ2-3; 10 nucleotides match TRBD2. In germline, CDR1 is SGHRS, CDR2 YFSETQ. V dropped 7 bases and J dropped 4; count of bases not matched to a gene: 9. This CDR3 is 15 amino acids long. The CDR3: CASHTGTSAADTQYF. In nucleotides, the CDR3 is TGCGCCAGCCATACTGGGACTAGCGCCGCAGATACGCAGTATTTT. Based on the CDR3 plus reference TRBV5-1 and TRBJ2-3, the full variable domain is KAGVTQTPRYLIKTRGQQVTLSCSPISGHRSVSWYQQTPGQGLQFLFEYFSETQRNKGNFPGRFSGRQFSNSRSEMNVSTLELGDSALYLCASHTGTSAADTQYFGPGTRLTVL.

As regards this clone: Within the sample, other DNA sequences also encode this same CDR3. The chain couples TRBV6-1 to TRBJ1-2; no reliable D call. The germline gives CDR1 MNHNS, CDR2 SASEGT. There are 13 residues in the CDR3. The V end lost 6 bases, the J end lost 2 bases, and 10 bases lay between the germline ends. In DNA form, the CDR3 reads TGTGCCAGCAGCGAACGACGGAACTATGGCTACACCTTC. Protein sequence: CASSERRNYGYTF.

The rearrangement links TRBV19 to TRBJ1-4; TRBD1 matches at 9 bases. After removal of 5 bases from V and 8 bases from J, the junction contained 9 bases not matched to a gene. Germline V gene lookup returns CDR1 LNHDA and CDR2 SQIVND (reference sequence). The CDR3 has 15 residues. The CDR3 DNA is TGTGCCAGTAGTCCTCCGGGACAGGGATACGAAAAACTGTTTTTT. This translates into CASSPPGQGYEKLFF.

The chain carries TRBV10-2 and TRBJ2-1, with D possibly TRBD2 on 6 matching bases. This CDR3 region has 14 residues. The germline CDR1 and CDR2 sequences are WSHSY and SAAADI. V lost 4 bases and J 4 bases, leaving 11 bases between the germline ends. CDR3 bases: TGCGCCAGCAGTGGGACTACCTTATACAATGAGCAGTTCTTC. This gives the protein CASSGTTLYNEQFF.

The rearrangement uses TRBV7-2 and TRBJ2-7; 7 positions agree with TRBD2. The CDR3 loop spans 15 amino acids. Germline V gives CDR1 SGHTA, CDR2 FQGNSA. V dropped 2 bases and J dropped 5; count of bases not matched to a gene: 9. CDR3 in amino acids: CASSLRTAGAHEQYF. DNA for the CDR3: TGTGCCAGCAGCTTACGTACTGCGGGAGCCCACGAGCAGTACTTC.

The chain employs TRBV6-1 and TRBJ1-3, with D tentatively TRBD1 (5 bases). Looked up from germline, CDR1 is MNHNS and CDR2 is SASEGT. V lost 8 bases, J lost 2 bases, and 13 bases lay in between. There are 14 residues in the CDR3. CDR3: CASLQVEAGNTIYF. The CDR3 region has the DNA TGTGCCAGCCTACAGGTGGAGGCTGGAAACACCATATATTTT.

This chain links TRBV7-6 with TRBJ2-5; 10 bases are a match to TRBD2. The CDR3 covers 16 residues. J lost 3 bases, V lost 5 bases, and 9 bases had no gene match. Germline assignment: CDR1 SGHVS and CDR2 FNYEAQ. CDR3 DNA: TGTGCCAGCAGCGTTAATAGCGGGAGGATGAAAGAGACCCAGTACTTC. Its protein product is CASSVNSGRMKETQYF.

Only a few counts were recorded for this clone. The chain uses TRBV19 and TRBJ1-1; TRBD1 matches at 9 bases. The CDR3 totals 12 residues. V shed 8 bases and J 11 bases; nucleotides not matched to a gene: 9. Germline V gene sequence: CDR1 LNHDA, CDR2 SQIVND (reference sequence). CDR3 residues: CASGLGQGQAFF. The DNA for the CDR3 is TGTGCCAGTGGACTGGGACAGGGTCAGGCTTTCTTT.

This chain connects TRBV29-1 to TRBJ2-3; 11 bases are a match to TRBD2. This CDR3 is built from 14 residues. Germline loops: CDR1 SQVTM, CDR2 ANQGSEA. V was clipped by 6 bases and J by 0 bases; unmatched bases: 2. The CDR3, as DNA: TGCAGCGTGAGGACTAGCGGGAGCACAGATACGCAGTATTTT. Its protein product is CSVRTSGSTDTQYF.

This chain links TRBV6-1 with TRBJ1-2; tentative D call: TRBD1 (6 bases). V lost 7 bases, J lost 5 bases, and 20 bases lay in between. This CDR3 contains 15 residues. Germline-derived CDR1 and CDR2 are MNHNS and SASEGT. The CDR3 spells CASTVAAGGGYGYTF. The CDR3 DNA reads TGTGCCAGCACTGTTGCCGCGGGAGGGGGATATGGCTACACCTTC.

A few counts support this clone. Written as DNA, the CDR3 is TGTGCCAGCTCACCCCAGGGGGTGAGCACTGAAGCTTTCTTT. Translating it yields CASSPQGVSTEAFF. V usage is TRBV18 and J usage is TRBJ1-1; 7 positions agree with TRBD1. Germline CDR1 KGHSH, CDR2 LQKENI. The junction had 5 bases not matched to a gene; V was cut back by 3 bases and J by 4 bases. The CDR3 runs 14 residues.

On this clone: A read error may be the cause here, since a much bigger clone is one base away. The CDR3 is CASSASQDSFEKLFF. CDR3 sequence (DNA): TGTGCCAGCAGCGCGAGCCAGGATAGTTTTGAAAAACTGTTTTTT. This chain links TRBV9 with TRBJ1-4; D is ambiguous. The CDR3 contains 15 residues. Germline loops: CDR1 SGDLS, CDR2 YYNGEE. The ends were cut back, 3 bases at V and 7 bases at J, with 16 bases in the middle.

This clone has only a few counts. The chain has TRBV5-1 and TRBJ2-2; D is unclear. CDR1 is SGHRS, CDR2 YFSETQ, per germline. V dropped 2 bases and J dropped 6 bases, with 14 bases sitting between them. CDR3 size: 15 residues. The CDR3 here is CASSLTPTGPGELFF. CDR3 DNA: TGCGCCAGCAGCTTAACCCCTACGGGCCCCGGGGAGCTGTTTTTT.

The rearrangement joins TRBV28 to TRBJ2-6; D is uncertain. This CDR3 is built from 14 residues. Germline-derived CDR1 and CDR2 are MDHEN and SYDVKM. V shed 7 bases and J shed 0 bases, with 7 bases lying between them. The CDR3 spells CASMSFSGANVLTF. The CDR3 DNA reads TGTGCCAGCATGAGTTTCTCTGGGGCCAACGTCCTGACTTTC.

The gene calls are TRBV7-9 and TRBJ1-2; D not resolved. This CDR3 is 11 amino acids long. The V and J ends lost 3 bases and 6 bases respectively, with 5 bases between them. CDR1 is SEHNR, CDR2 FQNEAQ, per germline (reference sequence). DNA of the CDR3: TGTGCCAGCAGCTTTTTTGATGGCTACACCTTC. This encodes CASSFFDGYTF.

This chain links TRBV4-1 with TRBJ2-7; D might be TRBD2 (7 bases). The CDR3 consists of 15 residues. CDR1 and CDR2 from the germline V gene are MGHRA and YSYEKL. Trimming took 4 bases from V and 9 from J, leaving 22 bases between them. CDR3 DNA sequence: TGCGCCAGCAGCCTGGGGGCTAGCGGAGGATGGGTGCAGTACTTC. Protein sequence: CASSLGASGGWVQYF.

This rearrangement joins TRBV5-1 to TRBJ2-3; D unclear. With 0 bases removed from V and 2 bases from J, the gap between germline ends came to 7 bases. Germline CDR1 reads SGHRS; CDR2 reads YFSETQ. The length of the CDR3 is 14 residues. The CDR3 DNA is TGCGCCAGCAGCTTGGACAGAATCACAGATACGCAGTATTTT. Residues: CASSLDRITDTQYF.

There are a few counts of this clone. The chain carries TRBV6-1 and TRBJ2-1; 10 positions match TRBD2. Germline V lookup: CDR1 MNHNS, CDR2 SASEGT. The CDR3 is 14 amino acids. The V and J ends lost 7 bases and 9 bases, in that order; junction bases with no gene match: 9. In DNA form, the CDR3 reads TGTGCCAGCAAACCTAGCGGGAGAGGTAGTGAGCAGTTCTTC. This gives the protein CASKPSGRGSEQFF.

The V gene is TRBV2, the J gene TRBJ2-7; either TRBD1 or TRBD2 may fit D (5 bases each). Looked up from germline, CDR1 is SNHLY and CDR2 is FYNNEI. CDR3 length equals 12 residues. V was trimmed by 6 bases and J by 12 bases, leaving 18 bases between them. CDR3 residues: CASSIGARSWYF. The DNA of the CDR3 is TGTGCCAGCAGCATCGGGGCCCGGTCGTGGTACTTC.

The rearrangement uses TRBV6-4 and TRBJ1-2; 8 bases are shared with TRBD1. After removal of 6 bases from V and 8 bases from J, the junction contained 11 bases not matched to a gene. Germline lookup yields CDR1 MRHNA and CDR2 SNTAGT. This CDR3 region has 14 residues. CDR3 DNA: TGTGCCAGCAGAGAGACAGGGGAGGTCGGAGGCTACACCTTC. It specifies CASRETGEVGGYTF.

The gene calls are TRBV27 and TRBJ2-2; D gene uncertain. Germline V gene lookup returns CDR1 MNHEY and CDR2 SMNVEV (reference sequence). This CDR3 contains 13 residues. The V and J ends lost 5 bases and 2 bases respectively, with 6 bases between them. CDR3 coding DNA: TGTGCCAGCAGTCCCTATAACACCGGGGAGCTGTTTTTT. The encoded protein is CASSPYNTGELFF.

This clone has only a few counts. The CDR3 nucleotides read TGCGCCAGCAGCCTAGGACAGGGGGCTTTGGGGTCCTACAATGAGCAGTTCTTC. Translation gives CASSLGQGALGSYNEQFF. The chain links TRBV4-3 to TRBJ2-1, with TRBD1 identical over 11 bases. Germline lookup yields CDR1 LGHNA and CDR2 YSLEER. The CDR3 is 18 residues long. Trimming removed 4 bases from V and 1 base from J; junction bases left unmatched: 9.

The rearrangement links TRBV5-4 to TRBJ2-7; D gene ambiguous. Trimming cost V 0 bases and J 4 bases, with 8 bases left between them. There are 13 residues in the CDR3. Germline values: CDR1 SGHNT, CDR2 YYREEE (reference sequence). CDR3 sequence reads: CASSLDRGYEQYF. The CDR3 DNA sequence: TGTGCCAGCAGCTTGGACAGAGGTTACGAGCAGTACTTC.

Regarding this clone: The junction does not match germline at one end; this may be a read error. The chain has TRBV11-2 and TRBJ2-7; no firm D call. Germline V gives CDR1 SGHAT, CDR2 FQNNGV. The CDR3 length is 13 residues. In DNA form, the CDR3 reads TGTGCCAGCAGCTTACTTTACCGGGCCGCCCCAAACTTC. Its translation is CASSLLYRAAPNF.

The chain couples TRBV5-6 to TRBJ1-6, with TRBD1 identical over 8 bases. The CDR3 has 13 amino acids. Germline assignment: CDR1 SGHDT and CDR2 YYEEEE. With 4 bases clipped from V and 9 bases from J, the junction kept 3 bases outside the gene matches. CDR3 DNA: TGTGCCAGCAGCCTGCAGGGGGCTTCACCCCTCCACTTT. It specifies CASSLQGASPLHF.

This clone was seen repeatedly, ten times or more. The chain links TRBV5-1 to TRBJ1-4; D might be TRBD1 (5 bases). This CDR3 has 14 residues. Trimming removed 4 bases from V and 3 bases from J, with 10 bases in between. Germline V gene sequence: CDR1 SGHRS, CDR2 YFSETQ. The CDR3 DNA follows: TGCGCCAGCAGCGTGGGGGTCTCTAATGAAAAACTGTTTTTT. As protein: CASSVGVSNEKLFF.

This sequence joins TRBV18 and TRBJ1-2; 7 nucleotides align to TRBD1. In germline, CDR1 is KGHSH, CDR2 LQKENI. The ends lost 2 bases at V and 4 bases at J; junction bases unmatched: 1. The CDR3 consists of 13 residues. The CDR3 protein is CASSPDRVYGYTF. CDR3 nucleotides: TGTGCCAGCTCACCAGACAGGGTCTATGGCTACACCTTC.

The chain joins TRBV10-2 to TRBJ2-2; 12 bases align to TRBD2. V lost 10 bases to trimming and J lost 6 bases; unmatched junction nucleotides: 6. CDR1 and CDR2 (germline): WSHSY, SAAADI. The CDR3 covers 14 residues. The CDR3 nucleotides are TGCGCCACCAGACTAGCGGGAGCCCCCGGGGAGCTGTTTTTT. Translating it yields CATRLAGAPGELFF.

The count of this clone is one. The chain is built from TRBV28 and TRBJ1-4, with 7 bases matching TRBD1. Germline CDR1 is MDHEN and CDR2 is SYDVKM. After removal of 5 bases from V and 6 bases from J, the junction contained 6 bases not matched to a gene. The CDR3 spans 14 residues. The CDR3 is CASSLQGGHEKLFF. In DNA form, the CDR3 reads TGTGCCAGCAGTCTTCAGGGGGGTCATGAAAAACTGTTTTTT.

In its sample, this clone was seen once. The CDR3 sequence is CSAMGDTEAFF. The CDR3 region has the DNA TGCAGTGCTATGGGGGACACTGAAGCTTTCTTT. The gene calls are TRBV20-1 and TRBJ1-1, with a weak D call TRBD1 (5 bases). V gave up 4 bases and J gave up 3 bases, with 6 bases separating them. Germline V gene data show CDR1 as DFQATT and CDR2 as SNEGSKA (reference sequence). CDR3 length: 11 residues.

This chain uses TRBV11-2 with TRBJ2-3, with D perhaps matching TRBD2 (5 bases). CDR1 SGHAT and CDR2 FQNNGV come from the germline V gene. V was shortened by 5 bases and J by 0 bases, with 15 bases between the two germline ends. The CDR3 runs 16 residues. The CDR3 nucleotides are TGTGCCAGCAGCCGCCTGGGAGTGACTAGCACAGATACGCAGTATTTT. It is translated as CASSRLGVTSTDTQYF.